Below, 5 T cell receptor beta chains from the same sample are listed, as sequenced in a study of identical twins. TCRdb redid the calling of the 5' RACE reads with MiXCR, one entry per CDR3 protein. The top ten hold approximately 2.9% of the sample, which has some 440,000 distinct CDR3 sequences, approximately 25% seen once. The data also belong to a second study, concerning T cells expressing NK-cell markers.

Sequenced material: CD4+ T cells sorted from blood. All receptors derive from a woman between 18 and 29 years old in good health.

This chain joins TRBV20-1 and TRBJ2-1; D is undetermined. From germline, CDR1 is DFQATT and CDR2 SNEGSKA (reference sequence). The CDR3 loop spans 12 amino acids. Trimming stripped 3 bases from V and 8 bases from J, with 11 bases between. CDR3 amino acids: CSARALSYEQFF. CDR3 sequence (DNA): TGCAGTGCTAGGGCCCTTTCTTATGAGCAGTTCTTC.

In this sample, this clonotype turned up a few times. The CDR3 sequence is CASSAGRDSSTDTQYF. The CDR3 nucleotides read TGTGCCAGCAGCGCCGGACGGGACAGTTCCACAGATACGCAGTATTTT. This sequence joins TRBV9 and TRBJ2-3; the match to TRBD1 covers 7 bases. The CDR3 has 16 amino acids. Germline values: CDR1 SGDLS, CDR2 YYNGEE. The V gene end was trimmed by 3 bases and the J gene end by 2 bases; junction bases not matched to a gene: 9.

The chain has TRBV7-9 and TRBJ1-2; unclear D gene. Trimming left V 5 bases short and J 4 bases short, with 20 bases between. The CDR3 has 16 residues. Germline V gene data show CDR1 as SEHNR and CDR2 as FQNEAQ (reference sequence). The CDR3 DNA follows: TGTGCCAGCAGCCCCGGGATCGCCCCTATCTTCTATGGCTACACCTTC. Amino acid sequence: CASSPGIAPIFYGYTF.

Only a few counts were recorded for this clonotype. The chain carries TRBV25-1 and TRBJ2-7; D is tentatively TRBD1 or TRBD2 (6 bases each). The CDR3 covers 15 residues. Trimming pared 1 base from V and 6 bases from J, leaving 16 bases between. Germline V gene data show CDR1 as MGHDK and CDR2 as SYGVNS. The CDR3 DNA follows: TGTGCCAGCAGTGAATTGGGGGGCGGGGCGGTCGAGCAGTACTTC. Translated: CASSELGGGAVEQYF.

CDR3 nucleotides: TGCAGTGCTAAGGGCGAGGGTAGCGGGAGAAGGGTGTATGAGCAGTTCTTC. As protein: CSAKGEGSGRRVYEQFF. The gene calls are TRBV20-1 and TRBJ2-1; 9 bases fit TRBD2. V lost 4 bases, J lost 8 bases, and 18 bases stayed unmatched. The CDR3 runs 17 residues. Looked up from germline, CDR1 is DFQATT and CDR2 is SNEGSKA (reference sequence).